Below are 18 T cell receptor beta chains sequenced from a single sample in a study of shared clonotypes between healthy human individuals. Some clones are missing from TCRdb's copy, which holds only in-frame ones; the method was immunoSEQ multiplex PCR. Among 2,500,000 or so clones listed, 80% to 95% were seen once. Material: naive CD4+ T cells from PBMCs. Subset noted: CD45RA+ positively selected. The source is a man aged 18 to 35 in good health. Some clones in this sample may be carry-over from other donors' samples.

The chain carries TRBV7-2 and TRBJ2-1, with TRBD1 as a possible D gene (5 bases). CDR1 and CDR2 from the germline V gene are SGHTA and FQGNSA. This CDR3 has 15 residues. The V and J ends lost 1 base and 9 bases respectively, with 16 bases between them. The chain's CDR3 is CASSLGQIRLFEQFF. CDR3 DNA sequence: TGTGCCAGCAGCTTAGGACAGATCCGGCTATTTGAGCAGTTCTTC. The full variable domain, with the rest looked up from reference TRBV7-2 and TRBJ2-1, is GAGVSQSPSNKVTEKGKDVELRCDPISGHTALYWYRQSLGQGLEFLIYFQGNSAPDKSGLPSDRFSAERTGGSVSTLTIQRTQQEDSAVYLCASSLGQIRLFEQFFGPGTRLTVL.

With regard to this clone: The junction departs from the called germline gene at one end, perhaps through a read error. Other DNA sequences in this specimen translate into the identical CDR3. The chain joins TRBV7-2 to TRBJ1-3; 7 bases are a match to TRBD1. The CDR3 runs to 17 residues. The germline V gene has CDR1 SGHTA and CDR2 FQGNSA. The CDR3: CASSPASTGNSGNTIYF. As DNA, the CDR3 is TGTGCCAGCAGCCCTGCCTCGACAGGGAACTCTGGGAACACCATATATTTT.

This chain joins TRBV6-5 and TRBJ2-6; D not resolved. CDR1 is MNHEY, CDR2 SVGAGI, per germline. V shed 5 bases and J shed 0 bases, with 5 bases lying between them. The CDR3 is 14 amino acids. CDR3 protein: CASSKISGANVLTF. CDR3 nucleotide sequence: TGTGCCAGCAGTAAAATCTCTGGGGCCAACGTCCTGACTTTC.

The V gene is TRBV2, the J gene TRBJ2-4, with 10 bases that match TRBD1. The CDR3 has 12 amino acids. V trimming: 10 bases; J trimming: 7 bases; junction bases outside the gene matches: 4. CDR1 is SNHLY and CDR2 is FYNNEI in the germline V gene. In nucleotides, the CDR3 is TGTGCCATACGGACAGGGGGGAACATTCAGTACTTC. Its protein is CAIRTGGNIQYF.

Regarding this clone: Different DNA sequences within this sample yield the same CDR3. V and J are TRBV2 and TRBJ2-5; no clear D. This CDR3 has 12 amino acids. The germline V and J ends were trimmed by 6 bases and 0 bases, with 5 bases remaining between them. Germline-derived CDR1 and CDR2 are SNHLY and FYNNEI. CDR3: CASRDDQETQYF. DNA of the CDR3: TGTGCCAGCAGGGATGACCAAGAGACCCAGTACTTC.

The chain employs TRBV29-1 and TRBJ1-1; 7 nucleotides align to TRBD1. CDR3 length: 13 amino acids. Losses at the gene ends were 6 bases for V and 11 bases for J; bases not matched to a gene: 15. Germline CDR1 is SQVTM and CDR2 is ANQGSEA. CDR3 DNA: TGCAGCGTGGCAAGCCCGGGACAGTTTATGGCTTTCTTT. Protein: CSVASPGQFMAFF.

The chain combines TRBV21-1 with TRBJ2-3; the DNA was not compared with TRBD1, the D call given in the table. TRBV21-1 is listed as a pseudogene. The CDR3 contains 17 residues. In DNA, the CDR3 is TGTGCCAGCAGCAAAGGGCTCTTCGTAAAAGACACAGATACGCAGTATTTT. This gives the protein CASSKGLFVKDTDTQYF.

The J gene is TRBJ1-1, the V gene TRBV28; no reliable D call. Germline assignment: CDR1 MDHEN and CDR2 SYDVKM. This CDR3 region has 12 residues. V was clipped by 1 base and J by 5 bases, with 5 bases between them. This CDR3 reads CASSLYRTEAFF. In DNA, the CDR3 is TGTGCCAGCAGTTTATATCGTACTGAAGCTTTCTTT.

The rearrangement links TRBV7-6 to TRBJ1-5; D gene unclear. V was trimmed by 5 bases and J by 7 bases, leaving 12 bases between them. Germline assignment: CDR1 SGHVS and CDR2 FNYEAQ. The CDR3 is 13 residues long. The CDR3 reads CASSPSQNQPQHF. CDR3 DNA sequence: TGTGCCAGCAGCCCCAGCCAAAACCAGCCCCAGCATTTT.

The chain recombines TRBV28 with TRBJ1-4; D call uncertain. Trimming pared 6 bases from V and 7 bases from J, leaving 18 bases between. CDR3 length: 15 residues. CDR1 is MDHEN, CDR2 SYDVKM, per germline. CDR3 residues: CASSSLDPRAEKLFF. In DNA, the CDR3 is TGTGCCAGCAGCTCTTTGGACCCGCGGGCTGAAAAACTGTTTTTT. Full variable domain (missing parts from reference TRBV28 and TRBJ1-4): DVKVTQSSRYLVKRTGEKVFLECVQDMDHENMFWYRQDPGLGLRLIYFSYDVKMKEKGDIPEGYSVSREKKERFSLILESASTNQTSMYLCASSSLDPRAEKLFFGSGTQLSVL.

The chain has TRBV7-8 and TRBJ2-7; tentatively, D is TRBD1 (6 bases). The germline gives CDR1 SGHVS, CDR2 FQNEAQ. V lost 8 bases, J lost 7 bases, and 12 bases lay in between. This CDR3 contains 11 residues. CDR3 loop: CASHKRGEQYF. The CDR3 coding sequence is TGTGCCAGCCACAAAAGGGGGGAGCAGTACTTC.

As regards this clone: The sample contains more than one DNA sequence encoding this CDR3. The chain combines TRBV4-1 with TRBJ2-5; D is uncertain. The CDR3 has 13 residues. Per the germline V gene, CDR1 is MGHRA and CDR2 is YSYEKL. The V gene lost 1 base and the J gene lost 5 bases, with 8 bases spanning the gap. CDR3 protein: CASSQVAGETQYF. CDR3 DNA: TGCGCCAGCAGCCAAGTGGCTGGGGAGACCCAGTACTTC.

The gene calls are TRBV5-1 and TRBJ2-5; D may be TRBD1 (6 bases). V lost 7 bases to trimming and J lost 1 base, with 14 bases between them. Germline V CDR1 and CDR2: SGHRS, YFSETQ. The CDR3 spans 14 residues. The CDR3, as DNA: TGCGCCAGCGAAACCGGGACAAGCCAAGAGACCCAGTACTTC. Protein sequence: CASETGTSQETQYF. Combining the CDR3 with reference TRBV5-1 and TRBJ2-5 gives the whole variable domain KAGVTQTPRYLIKTRGQQVTLSCSPISGHRSVSWYQQTPGQGLQFLFEYFSETQRNKGNFPGRFSGRQFSNSRSEMNVSTLELGDSALYLCASETGTSQETQYFGPGTRLLVL.

The rearrangement uses TRBV13 and TRBJ2-2; 9 bases are a match to TRBD2. The CDR3 sequence is 20 residues long. After removal of 0 bases from V and 7 bases from J, the junction contained 18 bases not matched to a gene. Germline CDR1 is PRHDT and CDR2 is FYEKMQ (reference sequence). The CDR3: CASSLGRTAKGGLAGGELFF. In nucleotides, the CDR3 is TGTGCCAGCAGCTTAGGGAGGACAGCTAAGGGGGGACTAGCCGGCGGGGAGCTGTTTTTT.

This chain joins TRBV19 and TRBJ2-7, with TRBD1 as a possible D gene (5 bases). CDR3 length: 15 residues. CDR1 LNHDA and CDR2 SQIVND come from the germline V gene (reference sequence). Trimming removed 5 bases from V and 3 bases from J, with 17 bases in between. Here the CDR3 DNA reads TGTGCCAGTAGTGAGACAGTTTCAAGGCACTACGAGCAGTACTTC. Translated, it gives CASSETVSRHYEQYF.

This rearrangement joins TRBV5-1 to TRBJ2-2; D may be TRBD2 (6 bases). This CDR3 contains 15 residues. Germline lookup yields CDR1 SGHRS and CDR2 YFSETQ. V lost 5 bases and J 8 bases, leaving 19 bases between the germline ends. The CDR3 DNA sequence: TGCGCCAGCAGTATTATTAGCGGCTTGATGGGGGAGCTGTTTTTT. This sequence encodes CASSIISGLMGELFF.

The chain couples TRBV9 to TRBJ2-1; 9 bases align to TRBD2. After removal of 0 bases from V and 8 bases from J, the junction contained 15 bases not matched to a gene. CDR1 and CDR2 from the germline V gene are SGDLS and YYNGEE. The CDR3 has 18 amino acids. The CDR3 region is CASSVVPLAGVGTDEQFF. The CDR3 DNA follows: TGTGCCAGCAGCGTAGTTCCCTTAGCGGGAGTGGGGACCGATGAGCAGTTCTTC.

This sequence joins TRBV5-1 and TRBJ1-3; the D is unclear. V was pared by 2 bases and J by 2 bases, with 5 bases between. The CDR3 covers 13 residues. Germline V CDR1 and CDR2: SGHRS, YFSETQ. CDR3 sequence reads: CASSFETGNTIYF. CDR3 DNA: TGCGCCAGCAGCTTCGAAACTGGAAACACCATATATTTT.